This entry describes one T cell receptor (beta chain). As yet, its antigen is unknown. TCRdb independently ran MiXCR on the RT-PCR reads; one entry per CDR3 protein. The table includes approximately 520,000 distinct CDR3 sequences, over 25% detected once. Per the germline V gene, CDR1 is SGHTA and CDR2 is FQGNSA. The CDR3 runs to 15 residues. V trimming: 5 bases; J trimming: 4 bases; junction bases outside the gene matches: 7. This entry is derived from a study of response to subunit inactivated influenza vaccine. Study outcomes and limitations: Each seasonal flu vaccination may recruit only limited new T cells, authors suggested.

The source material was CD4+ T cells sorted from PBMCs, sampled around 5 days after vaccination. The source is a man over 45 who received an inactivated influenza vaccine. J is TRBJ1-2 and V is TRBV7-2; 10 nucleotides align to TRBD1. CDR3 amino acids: CASSTLGQGGYGYTF. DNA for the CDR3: TGTGCCAGCAGCACCCTAGGACAGGGGGGCTATGGCTACACCTTC.